The 12 T cell receptor beta chains presented below share a single source sample, sequenced in a study of beta chain features in type 1 diabetes. The study reverse transcribed the entire isolated RNA, so it sequenced expressed TCRB transcripts. The table came from immunoSEQ multiplex PCR; TCRdb's copy has only in-frame clones and leaves some out. Here the sample spans roughly 610,000 clones, about 14% being singletons. The sequencing input was naive CD4+ T cells from blood. The receptors were sampled from a man younger than 30 in good health.

The V and J genes are TRBV5-4 and TRBJ2-2; D gene ambiguous. With 0 bases removed from V and 5 bases from J, the gap between germline ends came to 11 bases. This CDR3 has 15 residues. The germline gives CDR1 SGHNT, CDR2 YYREEE (reference sequence). For the CDR3, the DNA is TGTGCCAGCAGCTTGGACCGGGCTAAAACCGGGGAGCTGTTTTTT. It yields the protein CASSLDRAKTGELFF.

This rearrangement joins TRBV5-1 to TRBJ2-3; TRBD2 aligns across 7 bases. The J segment lost 2 bases and the V segment lost 4 bases, leaving 1 base of the junction unmatched. CDR1 and CDR2 from the germline V gene are SGHRS and YFSETQ. The CDR3 is 13 amino acids. The CDR3 loop reads CASSSGVTDTQYF. The CDR3 bases are TGCGCCAGCAGCAGCGGGGTCACAGATACGCAGTATTTT. Variable domain in full (rest from reference TRBV5-1 and TRBJ2-3): KAGVTQTPRYLIKTRGQQVTLSCSPISGHRSVSWYQQTPGQGLQFLFEYFSETQRNKGNFPGRFSGRQFSNSRSEMNVSTLELGDSALYLCASSSGVTDTQYFGPGTRLTVL.

This clone was recorded a few times. CDR3 nucleotide sequence: TGCGCCAGCAGCCCCTCCTGGGGGGGTTATGAGACCCAGTACTTC. This sequence encodes CASSPSWGGYETQYF. The rearrangement links TRBV4-3 to TRBJ2-5, with 7 bases lining up with TRBD2. Per germline, CDR1 LGHNA and CDR2 YSLEER. This CDR3 has 15 residues. The V gene end was trimmed by 4 bases and the J gene end by 5 bases; junction bases not matched to a gene: 10.

The table lists this clone with a few counts. The CDR3 nucleotides read TGTGCCAGCAGTGAATACGCAGCGAGCACCGGGGAGCTGTTTTTT. Translation gives CASSEYAASTGELFF. The V gene is TRBV25-1, the J gene TRBJ2-2; D ambiguous. V lost 0 bases and J lost 4, with 9 bases in between. Looked up from germline, CDR1 is MGHDK and CDR2 is SYGVNS. This CDR3 comprises 15 residues.

This clone was seen more than once but under ten times. This chain joins TRBV28 and TRBJ2-2; D may match TRBD1 or TRBD2 (5 bases each). Per germline, CDR1 MDHEN and CDR2 SYDVKM. V lost 5 bases to trimming and J lost 0 bases, with 10 bases between them. The CDR3 spans 15 residues. In DNA, the CDR3 is TGTGCCAGCAGTAGAGGGGTCGCGAACACCGGGGAGCTGTTTTTT. It is translated as CASSRGVANTGELFF.

V gene TRBV28 combines with J gene TRBJ2-1, with D possibly being TRBD1 (6 bases). This CDR3 region has 14 residues. Trimming cost V 8 bases and J 4 bases, with 15 bases left between them. Germline V CDR1 and CDR2: MDHEN, SYDVKM. CDR3 sequence reads: CASLGARGYNEQFF. The CDR3 nucleotides read TGTGCCAGCTTGGGGGCGAGGGGGTACAATGAGCAGTTCTTC.

V is TRBV18 and J is TRBJ1-1; no reliable D call. Trimming shortened V by 3 bases and J by 8 bases, and 16 bases separated the two germline ends. The germline V gene encodes CDR1 KGHSH and CDR2 LQKENI. The CDR3 runs to 14 residues. Written as DNA, the CDR3 is TGTGCCAGCTCACCGACAATCACCGTACCCGAAGCTTTCTTT. Its protein is CASSPTITVPEAFF.

The chain has TRBV7-8 and TRBJ1-3; D unclear. The V and J ends lost 3 bases and 2 bases respectively, with 11 bases between them. Germline lookup yields CDR1 SGHVS and CDR2 FQNEAQ. The CDR3 runs to 15 residues. The CDR3 loop is CASSFSSGAGNTIYF. DNA for the CDR3: TGTGCCAGCAGCTTTAGTTCCGGGGCTGGAAACACCATATATTTT.

This clone was seen a handful of times. The gene calls are TRBV7-9 and TRBJ2-2; D possibly corresponds to TRBD1 (6 bases). CDR1 is SEHNR, CDR2 FQNEAQ, per germline (reference sequence). This CDR3 spans 17 amino acids. The V gene lost 1 base and the J gene lost 3 bases, with 15 bases spanning the gap. CDR3 DNA: TGTGCCAGCAGCTTAGGTGCGAGGTACAGGGACACCGGGGAGCTGTTTTTT. Amino acids: CASSLGARYRDTGELFF.

The rearrangement links TRBV28 to TRBJ1-4; 8 bases match TRBD1. Trimming at V came to 5 bases and at J to 14 bases, leaving 19 bases not matched to a gene. This CDR3 has 16 amino acids. Per the germline V gene, CDR1 is MDHEN and CDR2 is SYDVKM. In DNA form, the CDR3 reads TGTGCCAGCAGTCCTTGGTACAGGGGGACAATAGTAGGGCTGTTTTTT. Its protein product is CASSPWYRGTIVGLFF.

The chain carries TRBV2 and TRBJ1-5, with 7 bases fitting TRBD1. This CDR3 spans 12 amino acids. Germline trimming cut 7 bases from V and 9 bases from J; bases unmatched to any gene: 6. Germline V lookup: CDR1 SNHLY, CDR2 FYNNEI. CDR3 bases: TGTGCCAGCAACCCCAGGGGGGGGCCCCAGCATTTT. Residues: CASNPRGGPQHF.

In DNA form, the CDR3 reads TGTGCCAGCAGCTTAAGACAGGTGGACGAAAAACTGTTTTTT. Translating it yields CASSLRQVDEKLFF. The genes are TRBV7-3 and TRBJ1-4; perhaps TRBD1 as D (6 bases). CDR3 length: 14 residues. Trimming shortened V by 1 base and J by 8 bases, and 11 bases separated the two germline ends. The V gene's germline CDR1 is SGHTA and CDR2 FQGTGA.